The 21 T cell receptor beta chains below were found in one sample sequenced in a study of shared clonotypes between healthy human individuals. Naive CD8 populations comprised CD45RO-negative cells positively selected for CCR7, excluding terminally differentiated effector memory CD45RA+ cells. Assay: immunoSEQ multiplex PCR; the TCRdb copy retains only in-frame clones and omits some. The sample yields about 2.1 million clones, about 93% seen once. The sequencing input was naive CD8+ T cells from PBMCs. The receptor source for this set is a man younger than 35 in good health. Some clones in this sample may be carry-over from other donors' samples.

Only one count was recorded for this clone. The genes are TRBV5-1 and TRBJ2-5; D possibly corresponds to TRBD2 (6 bases). The CDR3 length is 15 residues. V dropped 2 bases and J dropped 2 bases, with 13 bases sitting between them. The germline CDR1 and CDR2 sequences are SGHRS and YFSETQ. In nucleotides, the CDR3 is TGCGCCAGCAGCTTCCTCGGGAGACGTCAAGAGACCCAGTACTTC. This encodes CASSFLGRRQETQYF.

The CDR3 DNA reads TGCGCCAGCAGCCAAGATCTAGCGGGAGCTGAGGCCGGGGAGCTGTTTTTT. This codes for CASSQDLAGAEAGELFF. V usage is TRBV4-3 and J usage is TRBJ2-2; 10 nucleotides line up with TRBD2. Germline CDR1 is LGHNA and CDR2 is YSLEER. The CDR3 length is 17 residues. Trimming took 0 bases from V and 6 from J; bases not matched to a gene: 7.

J is TRBJ2-7 and V is TRBV6-5, with TRBD2 as a possible D gene (6 bases). V was trimmed by 2 bases and J by 2 bases, leaving 10 bases between them. CDR1 is MNHEY and CDR2 is SVGAGI in the germline V gene. This CDR3 is 14 amino acids long. In DNA form, the CDR3 reads TGTGCCAGCAGTTACGCTTGGGGGGCCTACGAGCAGTACTTC. Translated, it gives CASSYAWGAYEQYF.

The chain joins TRBV27 to TRBJ2-7, with TRBD2 as a possible D gene (5 bases). The V and J ends lost 5 bases and 2 bases respectively, with 19 bases between them. Germline V gives CDR1 MNHEY, CDR2 SMNVEV (reference sequence). The CDR3 loop spans 16 amino acids. DNA of the CDR3: TGTGCCAGCAGTCCCTCAGTCGGGGAAGCCGCCTACGAGCAGTACTTC. Amino acid sequence: CASSPSVGEAAYEQYF.

This clone was recorded only once. The J gene is TRBJ2-3, the V gene TRBV7-9, with 7 bases matching TRBD2. The length of the CDR3 is 17 residues. The junction had 9 bases not matched to a gene; V was cut back by 1 base and J by 2 bases. CDR1 and CDR2 (germline): SEHNR, FQNEAQ (reference sequence). The DNA for the CDR3 is TGTGCCAGCAGCTTAGACCCTAGCGGCAGCTCCACAGATACGCAGTATTTT. Protein sequence: CASSLDPSGSSTDTQYF.

The chain couples TRBV9 to TRBJ1-2; D possibly corresponds to TRBD1 (5 bases). Per germline, CDR1 SGDLS and CDR2 YYNGEE. Trimming took 4 bases from V and 4 from J, leaving 20 bases between them. The CDR3 sequence is 16 residues long. The CDR3 spells CASSPTGAGGVYGYTF. DNA for the CDR3: TGTGCCAGCAGCCCGACCGGGGCAGGCGGGGTCTATGGCTACACCTTC.

The chain uses TRBV9 and TRBJ2-2, with TRBD2 identical over 8 bases. Germline V gives CDR1 SGDLS, CDR2 YYNGEE. The CDR3 totals 17 residues. Unmatched junction bases numbered 12, after V lost 3 bases and J lost 5 bases. In nucleotides, the CDR3 is TGTGCCAGCAGCGCCCTACAGACGGGGACTAGGACCGGGGAGCTGTTTTTT. Translated: CASSALQTGTRTGELFF. The entire variable domain, with the rest obtained from reference TRBV9 and TRBJ2-2, is as follows: DSGVTQTPKHLITATGQRVTLRCSPRSGDLSVYWYQQSLDQGLQFLIQYYNGEERAKGNILERFSAQQFPDLHSELNLSSLELGDSALYFCASSALQTGTRTGELFFGEGSRLTVL.

The chain combines TRBV7-8 with TRBJ1-4, with 10 bases matching TRBD1. V shed 4 bases and J 5 bases; nucleotides not matched to a gene: 10. The germline V gene has CDR1 SGHVS and CDR2 FQNEAQ. This CDR3 region has 17 residues. CDR3 loop: CASSSRQGASRNEKLFF. The CDR3 DNA reads as TGTGCCAGCAGCTCGCGACAGGGGGCGTCTAGGAATGAAAAACTGTTTTTT.

The J gene is TRBJ2-1, the V gene TRBV25-1; no definite D call. Per the germline V gene, CDR1 is MGHDK and CDR2 is SYGVNS. This CDR3 spans 13 amino acids. Trimming took off 10 bases at V and 8 bases at J, with 18 bases between the two ends. CDR3 nucleotide sequence: TGTGCCAACCCCGGAGATCCAATCGATGAGCAGTTCTTC. This gives the protein CANPGDPIDEQFF.

The chain links TRBV19 to TRBJ2-7; D possibly matches TRBD1 or TRBD2 (6 bases each). The V and J ends lost 10 bases and 3 bases respectively, with 16 bases between them. The germline V gene encodes CDR1 LNHDA and CDR2 SQIVND (reference sequence). The CDR3 loop spans 13 amino acids. CDR3 sequence reads: CATRDGGYYEQYF. The CDR3 nucleotides are TGTGCCACCCGGGACGGGGGCTACTACGAGCAGTACTTC.

This clone has only one observation. The rearrangement links TRBV28 to TRBJ2-1; D is uncertain. The CDR3 contains 10 residues. V lost 4 bases, J lost 9 bases, and 4 bases lay in between. Germline CDR1 MDHEN, CDR2 SYDVKM. The CDR3 DNA follows: TGTGCCAGCAGTTCTGTTGAGCAGTTCTTC. It is translated as CASSSVEQFF.

The V and J genes are TRBV6-6 and TRBJ2-5; possible D gene TRBD1, 6 bases. The CDR3 consists of 16 residues. The V gene's germline CDR1 is MNHNY and CDR2 SVGAGI (reference sequence). Trimming left V 4 bases short and J 4 bases short, with 19 bases between. The CDR3 DNA follows: TGTGCCAGCAGTTCCCCGCTAGAGGTAGGGGGAGAGACCCAGTACTTC. It specifies CASSSPLEVGGETQYF.

With regard to this clone: The same CDR3 can be traced to other DNA sequences in this sample. This sequence joins TRBV14 and TRBJ2-7, with D tentatively TRBD2 (5 bases). Germline loops: CDR1 SGHDN, CDR2 FVKESK. Trimming shortened V by 1 base and J by 3 bases, and 10 bases separated the two germline ends. CDR3 length: 14 amino acids. CDR3 loop: CASSQGEGSYEQYF. The CDR3 region has the DNA TGTGCCAGCAGCCAAGGTGAAGGGAGCTACGAGCAGTACTTC.

The CDR3 region is CASSLVRESRVEQFF. CDR3 nucleotides: TGTGCCAGCAGCTTAGTGCGGGAGTCACGGGTTGAGCAGTTCTTC. The chain uses TRBV7-9 and TRBJ2-1; 7 nucleotides agree with TRBD2. CDR1 SEHNR and CDR2 FQNEAQ come from the germline V gene (reference sequence). The CDR3 loop spans 15 amino acids. The V gene end was trimmed by 1 base and the J gene end by 9 bases; junction bases not matched to a gene: 9.

The V gene is TRBV7-9, the J gene TRBJ2-5; possibly TRBD1 for D (6 bases). Germline CDR1 and CDR2: SEHNR and FQNEAQ (reference sequence). The CDR3 is 14 amino acids. Trimming left V 5 bases short and J 2 bases short, with 12 bases between. CDR3 DNA sequence: TGTGCCAGCAGCCACCGGGACACACAAGAGACCCAGTACTTC. Its protein is CASSHRDTQETQYF.

The rearrangement joins TRBV5-1 to TRBJ2-7; 13 nucleotides align to TRBD2. Germline CDR1 SGHRS, CDR2 YFSETQ. The CDR3 consists of 15 residues. Germline trimming cut 7 bases from V and 3 bases from J; bases unmatched to any gene: 7. CDR3 in amino acids: CASSFRTSGSYEQYF. In DNA, the CDR3 is TGCGCCAGCTCTTTTCGGACTAGCGGGAGCTACGAGCAGTACTTC.

The chain couples TRBV7-8 to TRBJ2-7; TRBD1 agrees at 8 bases. CDR1 SGHVS and CDR2 FQNEAQ come from the germline V gene. Trimming took 5 bases from V and 3 from J; bases not matched to a gene: 12. The CDR3 loop spans 16 amino acids. CDR3 protein: CASSRTAGTGGYEQYF. CDR3 DNA sequence: TGTGCCAGCAGCCGCACGGCTGGGACAGGCGGCTACGAGCAGTACTTC. Complete variable domain (other parts from reference TRBV7-8 and TRBJ2-7): GAGVSQSPRYKVAKRGQDVALRCDPISGHVSLFWYQQALGQGPEFLTYFQNEAQLDKSGLPSDRFFAERPEGSVSTLKIQRTQQEDSAVYLCASSRTAGTGGYEQYFGPGTRLTVT.

The rearrangement links TRBV10-3 to TRBJ1-1; no firm D call. Trimming cost V 3 bases and J 1 base, with 9 bases left between them. The CDR3 spans 14 residues. Germline assignment: CDR1 ENHRY and CDR2 SYGVKD. The CDR3 nucleotides are TGTGCCATCAGTGAAGTAGGAACGAACACTGAAGCTTTCTTT. Translation gives CAISEVGTNTEAFF.

This chain uses TRBV30 with TRBJ2-3; 11 bases agree with TRBD1. CDR1 is GTSNPN and CDR2 is SVGIG in the germline V gene (reference sequence). This CDR3 is built from 16 residues. V dropped 3 bases and J dropped 1; count of bases not matched to a gene: 6. CDR3 coding DNA: TGTGCCTGGAGCCCGGACAGGGGGCGCGGCACAGATACGCAGTATTTT. Its protein is CAWSPDRGRGTDTQYF.

This clone was counted a few times. The chain uses TRBV27 and TRBJ1-1; D unresolved. Germline V CDR1 and CDR2: MNHEY, SMNVEV (reference sequence). The CDR3 is made up of 16 amino acids. V shed 2 bases and J shed 2 bases, with 15 bases lying between them. CDR3 DNA sequence: TGTGCCAGCAGTTTAAAGACGACCGGCTTCAACACTGAAGCTTTCTTT. It translates to CASSLKTTGFNTEAFF.

The chain recombines TRBV28 with TRBJ1-1; no clear D gene. The CDR3 contains 15 residues. Trimming pared 6 bases from V and 1 base from J, leaving 15 bases between. CDR1 MDHEN and CDR2 SYDVKM come from the germline V gene. The DNA of the CDR3 is TGTGCCAGCAGCGGACCGAGGACGAGGAACACTGAAGCTTTCTTT. Translation gives CASSGPRTRNTEAFF.